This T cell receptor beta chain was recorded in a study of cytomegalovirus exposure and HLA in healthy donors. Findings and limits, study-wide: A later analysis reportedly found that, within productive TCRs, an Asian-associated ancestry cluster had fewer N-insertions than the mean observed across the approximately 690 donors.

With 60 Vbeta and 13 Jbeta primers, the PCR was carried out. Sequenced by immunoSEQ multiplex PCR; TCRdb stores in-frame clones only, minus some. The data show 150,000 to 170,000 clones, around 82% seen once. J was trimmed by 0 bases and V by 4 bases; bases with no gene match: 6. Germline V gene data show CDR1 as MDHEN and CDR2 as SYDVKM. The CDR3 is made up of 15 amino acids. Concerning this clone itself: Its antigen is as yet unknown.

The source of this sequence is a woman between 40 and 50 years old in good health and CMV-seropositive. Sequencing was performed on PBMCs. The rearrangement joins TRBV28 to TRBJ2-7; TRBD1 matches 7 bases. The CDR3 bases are TGTGCCAGCAGTTATGCGGACAGGTTCTCCTACGAGCAGTACTTC. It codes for CASSYADRFSYEQYF.